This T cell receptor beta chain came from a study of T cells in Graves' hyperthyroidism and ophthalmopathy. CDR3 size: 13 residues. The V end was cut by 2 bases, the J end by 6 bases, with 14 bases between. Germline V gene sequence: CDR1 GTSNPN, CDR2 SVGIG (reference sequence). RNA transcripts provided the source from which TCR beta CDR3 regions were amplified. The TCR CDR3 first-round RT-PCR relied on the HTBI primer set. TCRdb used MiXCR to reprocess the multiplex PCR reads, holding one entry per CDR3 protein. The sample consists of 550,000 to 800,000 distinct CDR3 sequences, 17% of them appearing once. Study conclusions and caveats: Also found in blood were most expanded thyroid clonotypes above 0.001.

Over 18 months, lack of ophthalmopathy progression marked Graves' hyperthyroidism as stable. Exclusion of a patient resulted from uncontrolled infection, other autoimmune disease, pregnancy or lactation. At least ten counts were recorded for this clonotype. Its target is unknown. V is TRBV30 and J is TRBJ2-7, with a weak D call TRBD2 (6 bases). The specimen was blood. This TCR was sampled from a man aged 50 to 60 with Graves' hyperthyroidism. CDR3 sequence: CAWSIGRWSEQYF. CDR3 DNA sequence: TGTGCCTGGAGTATTGGGAGGTGGTCCGAGCAGTACTTC.